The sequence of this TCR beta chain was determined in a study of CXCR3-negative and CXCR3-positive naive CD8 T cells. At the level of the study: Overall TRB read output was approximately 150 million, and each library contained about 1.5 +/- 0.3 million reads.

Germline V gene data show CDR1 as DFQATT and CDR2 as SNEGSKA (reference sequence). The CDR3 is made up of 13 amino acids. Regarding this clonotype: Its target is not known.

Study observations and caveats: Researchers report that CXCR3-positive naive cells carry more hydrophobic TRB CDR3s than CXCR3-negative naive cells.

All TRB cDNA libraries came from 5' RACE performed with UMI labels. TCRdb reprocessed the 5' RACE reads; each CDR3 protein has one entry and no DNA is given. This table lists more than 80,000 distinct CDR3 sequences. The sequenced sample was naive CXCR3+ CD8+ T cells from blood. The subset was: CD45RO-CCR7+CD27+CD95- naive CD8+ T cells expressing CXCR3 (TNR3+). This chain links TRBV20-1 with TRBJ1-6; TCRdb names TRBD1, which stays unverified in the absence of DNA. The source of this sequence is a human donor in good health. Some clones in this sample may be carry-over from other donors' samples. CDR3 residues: CSASGTANSPLHF.